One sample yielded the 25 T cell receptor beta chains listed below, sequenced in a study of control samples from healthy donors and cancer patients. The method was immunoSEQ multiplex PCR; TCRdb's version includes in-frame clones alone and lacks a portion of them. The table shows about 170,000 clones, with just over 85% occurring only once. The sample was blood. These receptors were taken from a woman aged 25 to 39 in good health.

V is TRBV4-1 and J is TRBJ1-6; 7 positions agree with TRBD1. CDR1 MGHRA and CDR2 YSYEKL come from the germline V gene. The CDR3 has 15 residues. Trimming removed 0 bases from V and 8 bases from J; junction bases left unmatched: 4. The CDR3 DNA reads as TGCGCCAGCAGCCAAGATACGCAGGGGGATTCACCCCTCCACTTT. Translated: CASSQDTQGDSPLHF.

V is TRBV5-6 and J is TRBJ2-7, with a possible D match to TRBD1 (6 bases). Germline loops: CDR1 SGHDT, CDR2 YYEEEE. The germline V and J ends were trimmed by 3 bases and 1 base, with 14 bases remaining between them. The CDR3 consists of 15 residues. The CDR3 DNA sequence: TGTGCCAGCAGCTCCGGCGCTCAGGGGTCCTACGAGCAGTACGTC. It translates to CASSSGAQGSYEQYV.

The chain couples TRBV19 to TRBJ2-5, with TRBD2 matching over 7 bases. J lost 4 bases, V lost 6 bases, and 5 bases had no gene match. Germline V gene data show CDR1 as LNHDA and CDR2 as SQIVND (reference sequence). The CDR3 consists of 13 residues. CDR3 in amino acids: CASRRASGETQYF. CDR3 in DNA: TGTGCCAGTAGGCGGGCTAGCGGAGAGACCCAGTACTTC.

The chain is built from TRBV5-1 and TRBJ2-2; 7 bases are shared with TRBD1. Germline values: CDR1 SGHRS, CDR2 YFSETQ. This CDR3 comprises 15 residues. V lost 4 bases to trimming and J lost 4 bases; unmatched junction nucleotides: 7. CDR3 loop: CASSQRQGTTGELFF. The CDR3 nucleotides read TGCGCCAGCAGCCAACGACAGGGTACCACCGGGGAGCTGTTTTTT.

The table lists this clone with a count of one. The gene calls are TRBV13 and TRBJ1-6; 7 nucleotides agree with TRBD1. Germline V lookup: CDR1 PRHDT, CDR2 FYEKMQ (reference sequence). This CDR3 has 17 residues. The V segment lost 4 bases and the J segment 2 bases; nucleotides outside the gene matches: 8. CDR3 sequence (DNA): TGTGCCAGCAGCTACTCCACAGGGGACCCCTATAATTCACCCCTCCACTTT. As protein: CASSYSTGDPYNSPLHF. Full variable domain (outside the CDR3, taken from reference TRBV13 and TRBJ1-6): AAGVIQSPRHLIKEKRETATLKCYPIPRHDTVYWYQQGPGQDPQFLISFYEKMQSDKGSIPDRFSAQQFSDYHSELNMSSLELGDSALYFCASSYSTGDPYNSPLHFGNGTRLTVT.

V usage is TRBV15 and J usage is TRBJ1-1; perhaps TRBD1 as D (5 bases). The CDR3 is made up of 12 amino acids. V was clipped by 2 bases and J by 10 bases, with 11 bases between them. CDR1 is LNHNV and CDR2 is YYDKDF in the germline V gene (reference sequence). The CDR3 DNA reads TGTGCCACCAGCAGACAGGCCGGGGCAGCTTTCTTT. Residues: CATSRQAGAAFF.

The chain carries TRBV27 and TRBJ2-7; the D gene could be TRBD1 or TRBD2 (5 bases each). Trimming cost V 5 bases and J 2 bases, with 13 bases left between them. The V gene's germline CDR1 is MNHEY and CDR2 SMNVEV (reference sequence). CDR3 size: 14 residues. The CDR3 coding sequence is TGTGCCAGCAGTATTACCGGGGCCACCTACGAGCAGTACTTC. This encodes CASSITGATYEQYF.

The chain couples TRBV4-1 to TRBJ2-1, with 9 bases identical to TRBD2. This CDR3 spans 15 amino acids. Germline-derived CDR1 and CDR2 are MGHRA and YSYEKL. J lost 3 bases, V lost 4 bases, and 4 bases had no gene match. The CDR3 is CASSPGLAIYNEQFF. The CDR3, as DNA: TGCGCCAGCAGCCCGGGACTAGCAATCTACAATGAGCAGTTCTTC.

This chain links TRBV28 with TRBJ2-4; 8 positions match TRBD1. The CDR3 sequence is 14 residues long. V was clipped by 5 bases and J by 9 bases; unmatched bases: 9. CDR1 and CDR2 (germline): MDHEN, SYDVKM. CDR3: CASSPHDRGVIQYF. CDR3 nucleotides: TGTGCCAGCAGTCCACACGACAGGGGAGTCATTCAGTACTTC.

The CDR3 region is CASSLSISGNTGELFF. The CDR3 DNA reads as TGTGCCAGCAGTTTATCGATTAGCGGGAACACCGGGGAGCTGTTTTTT. The V gene is TRBV28, the J gene TRBJ2-2; tentatively, D is TRBD2 (6 bases). V dropped 1 base and J dropped 1 base, with 10 bases sitting between them. The germline CDR1 and CDR2 sequences are MDHEN and SYDVKM. The CDR3 extends over 16 amino acids.

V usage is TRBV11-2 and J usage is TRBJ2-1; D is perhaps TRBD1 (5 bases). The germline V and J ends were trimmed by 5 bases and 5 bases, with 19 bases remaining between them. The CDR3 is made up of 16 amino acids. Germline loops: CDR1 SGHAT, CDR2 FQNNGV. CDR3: CASSGIGVKTHNEQFF. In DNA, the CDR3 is TGTGCCAGCAGCGGAATAGGGGTTAAGACACACAATGAGCAGTTCTTC.

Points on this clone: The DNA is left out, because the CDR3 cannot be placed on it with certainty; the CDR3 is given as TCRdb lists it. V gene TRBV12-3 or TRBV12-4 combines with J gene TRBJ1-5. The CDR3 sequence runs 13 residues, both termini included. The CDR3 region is CASSFGEGQPQHF.

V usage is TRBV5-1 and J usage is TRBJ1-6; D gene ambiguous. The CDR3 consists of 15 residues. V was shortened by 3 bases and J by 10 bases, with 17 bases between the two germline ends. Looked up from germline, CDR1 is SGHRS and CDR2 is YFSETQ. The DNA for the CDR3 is TGCGCCAGCAGCTCCTCCTCTCGGGAGGACTCACCCCTCCACTTT. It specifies CASSSSSREDSPLHF.

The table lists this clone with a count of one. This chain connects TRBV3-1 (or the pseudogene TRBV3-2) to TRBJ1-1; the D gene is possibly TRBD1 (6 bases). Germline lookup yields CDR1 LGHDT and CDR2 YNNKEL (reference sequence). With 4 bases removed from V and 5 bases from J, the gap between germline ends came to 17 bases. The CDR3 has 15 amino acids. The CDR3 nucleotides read TGTGCCAGCAGCCCGAGAGGGGGTGGAAGTACTGAAGCTTTCTTT. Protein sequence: CASSPRGGGSTEAFF.

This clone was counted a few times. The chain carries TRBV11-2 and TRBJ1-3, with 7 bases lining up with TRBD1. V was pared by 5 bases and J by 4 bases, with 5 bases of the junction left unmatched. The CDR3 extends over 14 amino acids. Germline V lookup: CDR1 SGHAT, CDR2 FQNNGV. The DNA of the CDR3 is TGTGCCAGCAGCAGGACAGGAGAGGGAAACACCATATATTTT. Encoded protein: CASSRTGEGNTIYF.

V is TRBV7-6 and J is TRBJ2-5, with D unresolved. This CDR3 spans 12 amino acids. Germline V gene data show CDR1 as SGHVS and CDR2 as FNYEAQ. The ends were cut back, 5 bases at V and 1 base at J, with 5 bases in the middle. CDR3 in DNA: TGTGCCAGCAGCGTCATCCAAGAGACCCAGTACTTC. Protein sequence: CASSVIQETQYF.

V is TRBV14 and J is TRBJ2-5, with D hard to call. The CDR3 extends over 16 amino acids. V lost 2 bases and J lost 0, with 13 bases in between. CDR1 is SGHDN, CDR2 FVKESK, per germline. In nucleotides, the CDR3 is TGTGCCAGCAGCCAATCTCTGACAACGTACCAAGAGACCCAGTACTTC. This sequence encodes CASSQSLTTYQETQYF.

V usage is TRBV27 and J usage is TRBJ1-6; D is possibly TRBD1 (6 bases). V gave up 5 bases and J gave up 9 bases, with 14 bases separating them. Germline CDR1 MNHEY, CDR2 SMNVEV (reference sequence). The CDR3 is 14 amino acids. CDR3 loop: CASSRRGQGSPLHF. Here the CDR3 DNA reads TGTGCCAGCAGTCGGCGGGGGCAGGGTTCACCCCTCCACTTT.

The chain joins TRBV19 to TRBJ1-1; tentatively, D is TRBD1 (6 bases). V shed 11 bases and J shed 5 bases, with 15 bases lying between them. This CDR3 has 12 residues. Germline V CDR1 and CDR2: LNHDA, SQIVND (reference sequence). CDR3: CASKEGGTEAFF. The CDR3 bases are TGTGCCTCCAAGGAGGGGGGGACTGAAGCTTTCTTT.

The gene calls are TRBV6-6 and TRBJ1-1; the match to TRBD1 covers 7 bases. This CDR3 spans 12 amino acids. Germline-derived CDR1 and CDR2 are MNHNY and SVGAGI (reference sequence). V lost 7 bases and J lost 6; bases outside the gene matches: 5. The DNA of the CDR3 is TGTGCCAGCAAATCGGGGACAGCTGAAGCTTTCTTT. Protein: CASKSGTAEAFF.

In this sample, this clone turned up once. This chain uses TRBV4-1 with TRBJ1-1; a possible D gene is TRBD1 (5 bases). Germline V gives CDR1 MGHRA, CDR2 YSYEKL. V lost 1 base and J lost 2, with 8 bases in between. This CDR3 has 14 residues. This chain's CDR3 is CASSQGGINTEAFF. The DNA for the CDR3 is TGCGCCAGCAGCCAAGGGGGGATTAACACTGAAGCTTTCTTT.

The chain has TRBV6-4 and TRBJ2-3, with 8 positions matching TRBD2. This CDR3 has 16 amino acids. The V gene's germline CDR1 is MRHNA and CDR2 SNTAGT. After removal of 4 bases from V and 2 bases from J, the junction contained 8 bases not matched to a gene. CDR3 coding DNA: TGTGCCAGCAGTGCGCGGGCGGGGGGATTCACAGATACGCAGTATTTT. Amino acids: CASSARAGGFTDTQYF.

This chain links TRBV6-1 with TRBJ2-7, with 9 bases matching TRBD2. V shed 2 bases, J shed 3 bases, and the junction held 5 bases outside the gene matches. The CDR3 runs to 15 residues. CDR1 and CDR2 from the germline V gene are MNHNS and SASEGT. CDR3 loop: CASSEQGLAFYEQYV. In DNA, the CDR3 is TGTGCCAGCAGTGAACAGGGACTAGCCTTCTACGAGCAGTACGTC.

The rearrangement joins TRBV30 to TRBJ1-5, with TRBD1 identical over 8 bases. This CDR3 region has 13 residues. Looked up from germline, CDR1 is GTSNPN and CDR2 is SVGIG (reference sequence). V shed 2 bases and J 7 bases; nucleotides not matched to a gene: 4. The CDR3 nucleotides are TGTGCCTGGAGTTCCAGGGGGCGACAGCCCCAGCATTTT. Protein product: CAWSSRGRQPQHF.

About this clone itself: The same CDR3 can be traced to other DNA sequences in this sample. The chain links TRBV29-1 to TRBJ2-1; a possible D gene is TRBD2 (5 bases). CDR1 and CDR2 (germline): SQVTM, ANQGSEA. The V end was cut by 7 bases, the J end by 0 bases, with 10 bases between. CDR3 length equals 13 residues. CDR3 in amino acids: CSGEGSSYNEQFF. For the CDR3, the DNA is TGCAGCGGAGAAGGGAGCTCCTACAATGAGCAGTTCTTC.